This TCR beta chain derives from a study of blood T cell repertoires in COVID-19. Looking at the study overall: Sites in the United States, Italy and Spain provided acute and convalescent COVID-19 samples. In each case, the material was cDNA or gDNA derived from T cells, B-cell-depleted T cells, or PBMCs.

Authors' analysis steps: Amplification of reference gene primers was used by the study to estimate nucleated cell counts. Profiling relied on immunoSEQ multiplex PCR, and the TCRdb table lists in-frame clones only, not all of them. V and J calls and clone size are as listed in that table; D and trimming were resolved from the DNA. The sample carries about 94,000 clones, around 82% recorded once. Germline V CDR1 and CDR2: LGHNA, YSLEER. Trimming took 4 bases from V and 3 from J; bases not matched to a gene: 6. CDR3 size: 14 residues. The gene calls are TRBV4-3 and TRBJ2-7; the match to TRBD1 covers 7 bases. The sample taken for sequencing was peripheral blood. This TCR derives from a man aged 55 to 70 with acute or convalescent COVID-19. The CDR3 here is CASSLGQVNYEQYF. The DNA for the CDR3 is TGCGCCAGCAGCCTTGGACAGGTGAACTACGAGCAGTACTTC.